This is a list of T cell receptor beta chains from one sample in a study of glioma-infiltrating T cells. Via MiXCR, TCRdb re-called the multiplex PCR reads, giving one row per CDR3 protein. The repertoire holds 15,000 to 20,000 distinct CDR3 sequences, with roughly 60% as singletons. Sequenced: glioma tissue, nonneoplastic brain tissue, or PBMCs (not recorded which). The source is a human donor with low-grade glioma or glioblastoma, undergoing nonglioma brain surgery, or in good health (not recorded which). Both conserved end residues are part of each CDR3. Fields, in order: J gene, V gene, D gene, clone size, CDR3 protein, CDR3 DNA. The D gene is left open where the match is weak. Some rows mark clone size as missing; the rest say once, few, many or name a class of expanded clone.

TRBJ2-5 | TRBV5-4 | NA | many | CASSLDRKETQYF | TGTGCCAGCAGCCTGGACAGAAAAGAGACCCAGTACTTC
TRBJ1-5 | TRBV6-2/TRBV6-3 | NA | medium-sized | CASSTSNRRDNQPQHF | TGTGCCAGCAGTACTAGTAATCGCAGGGATAATCAGCCCCAGCATTTT
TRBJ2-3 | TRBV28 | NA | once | CASSFKAGEYQSTDTQYF | TGTGCCAGCAGTTTTAAGGCCGGGGAGTATCAAAGCACAGATACGCAGTATTTT
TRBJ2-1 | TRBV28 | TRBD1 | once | CVSSFRQGALNEQFF | TGTGTTAGTAGTTTTAGACAGGGGGCCCTCAATGAGCAGTTCTTC
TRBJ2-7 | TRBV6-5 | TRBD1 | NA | CASSSDRGRYERYF | TGTGCCAGCAGTTCTGACAGGGGGCGCTACGAGCGGTACTTC
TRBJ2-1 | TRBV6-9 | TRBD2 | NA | CASSFQGGHEQFF | TGTGCCAGCAGTTTCCAGGGAGGGCATGAGCAGTTCTTC
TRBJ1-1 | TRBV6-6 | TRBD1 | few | CASSDRGRGEAFF | TGTGCCAGCAGTGACAGGGGAAGAGGTGAAGCTTTCTTT
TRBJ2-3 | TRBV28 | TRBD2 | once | CASCPPGLAFRDTQYF | TGTGCCAGCTGCCCTCCGGGACTAGCGTTCCGAGATACGCAGTATTTT
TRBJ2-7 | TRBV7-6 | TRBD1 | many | CASSQTGTAEQYF | TGTGCCAGCAGCCAGACAGGGACCGCCGAGCAGTACTTC
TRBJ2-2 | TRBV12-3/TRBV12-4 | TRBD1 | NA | CASSPRTGGTGELFF | TGTGCCAGCAGCCCGAGGACAGGGGGTACCGGGGAGCTGTTTTTT
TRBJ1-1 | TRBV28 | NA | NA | CASRSQKGVDTEAFF | TGTGCCAGCAGATCCCAGAAGGGTGTCGACACTGAAGCTTTCTTT
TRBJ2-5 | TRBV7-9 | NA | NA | CASSLFAETQYF | TGTGCCAGCAGCTTATTTGCGGAGACCCAGTACTTC
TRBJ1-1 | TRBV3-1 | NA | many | CASSHRGQNTEAFF | TGTGCCAGCAGCCATCGGGGTCAGAACACTGAAGCTTTCTTT
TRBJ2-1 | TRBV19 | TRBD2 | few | CASSPPPGLADYNEQFF | TGTGCCAGTAGTCCGCCCCCGGGACTAGCAGACTACAATGAGCAGTTCTTC
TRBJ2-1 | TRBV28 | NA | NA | CASSQTRLGSYNEQFF | TGTGCCAGCAGTCAAACTAGACTTGGCTCCTACAATGAGCAGTTCTTC
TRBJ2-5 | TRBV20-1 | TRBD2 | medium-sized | CSARALAAETQYF | TGCAGTGCTAGGGCTCTAGCGGCAGAGACCCAGTACTTC
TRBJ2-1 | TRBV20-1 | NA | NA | CSARGYSYNEQFF | TGCAGTGCGAGGGGCTACTCCTACAATGAGCAGTTCTTC
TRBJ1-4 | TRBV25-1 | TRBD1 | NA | CASDSGQKLFF | TGTGCCAGCGACTCGGGACAGAAACTGTTTTTT
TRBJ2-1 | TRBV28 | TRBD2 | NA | CASSSPGLAGGGPANEQFF | TGTGCCAGCAGTTCCCCAGGACTAGCGGGAGGAGGCCCCGCCAATGAGCAGTTCTTC
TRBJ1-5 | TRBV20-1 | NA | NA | CSARRDGGNQPQHF | TGCAGTGCTAGAAGGGACGGGGGAAATCAGCCCCAGCATTTT
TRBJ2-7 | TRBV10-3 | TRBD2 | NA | CAITTGLAYEQYF | TGTGCCATCACCACGGGACTAGCTTACGAGCAGTACTTC
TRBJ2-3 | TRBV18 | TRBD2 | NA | CASSLTLLAGSTDTQYF | TGTGCCAGCTCACTAACTCTGCTAGCGGGAAGTACAGATACGCAGTATTTT
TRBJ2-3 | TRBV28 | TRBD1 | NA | CATSAGTGGVTDTQYF | TGTGCCACCAGTGCAGGGACAGGGGGAGTCACAGATACGCAGTATTTT
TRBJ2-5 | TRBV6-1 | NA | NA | CASSPTDSMGTQYF | TGTGCCAGCAGTCCGACGGACAGTATGGGGACCCAGTACTTC
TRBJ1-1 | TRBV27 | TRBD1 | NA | CASGHQGADTEAFF | TGTGCCAGCGGTCACCAGGGGGCGGACACTGAAGCTTTCTTT
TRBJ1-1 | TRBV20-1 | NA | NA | CSASPRTNTEAFF | TGCAGTGCTAGTCCTCGTACAAACACTGAAGCTTTCTTT
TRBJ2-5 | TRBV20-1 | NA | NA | CSALRGETQYF | TGCAGTGCACTTCGCGGCGAGACCCAGTACTTC
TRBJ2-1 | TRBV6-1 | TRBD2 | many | CASFPGTSGYNEQFF | TGTGCCAGCTTTCCCGGGACTAGCGGCTACAATGAGCAGTTCTTC
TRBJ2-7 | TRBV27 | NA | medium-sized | CASSFRESYEQYF | TGTGCCAGCAGTTTTCGGGAATCCTACGAGCAGTACTTC
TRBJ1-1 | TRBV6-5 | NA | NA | CATVGTREAFF | TGTGCCACAGTGGGGACACGTGAAGCTTTCTTT
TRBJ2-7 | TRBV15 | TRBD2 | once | CATSISGGAGYEQYF | TGTGCCACCAGCATTAGCGGGGGGGCCGGGTACGAGCAGTACTTC
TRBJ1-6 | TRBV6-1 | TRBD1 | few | CASSRDRDNSPLHF | TGTGCCAGCAGTCGGGACAGGGATAATTCACCCCTCCACTTT
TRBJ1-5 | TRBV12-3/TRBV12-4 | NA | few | CASSLKGGPNQPQHF | TGTGCCAGCAGTTTAAAAGGCGGGCCCAATCAGCCCCAGCATTTT
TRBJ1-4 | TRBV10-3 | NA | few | CAISESGRDNEKLFF | TGTGCCATCAGTGAGTCGGGCAGAGACAATGAAAAACTGTTTTTT
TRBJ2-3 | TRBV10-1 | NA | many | CASSSGWNTDTQYF | TGCGCCAGCAGTAGCGGGTGGAACACAGATACGCAGTATTTT
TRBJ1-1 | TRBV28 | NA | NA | CASSLGELEAFF | TGTGCCAGCAGTCTAGGGGAGCTAGAAGCTTTCTTT
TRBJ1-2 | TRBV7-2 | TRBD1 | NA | CASSLDVRGQSGYTF | TGTGCCAGCAGCTTAGACGTCAGGGGGCAATCAGGCTACACCTTC
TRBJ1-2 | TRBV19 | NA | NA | CATQDWAGYTF | TGTGCCACACAGGACTGGGCCGGCTACACCTTC
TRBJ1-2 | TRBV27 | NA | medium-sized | CASRGTGGPGYTF | TGTGCCAGCAGGGGGACGGGGGGCCCTGGCTACACCTTC
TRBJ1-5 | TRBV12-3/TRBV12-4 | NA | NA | CASSWDPGGESNQPQHF | TGTGCCAGCAGTTGGGACCCCGGGGGGGAGAGCAATCAGCCCCAGCATTTT
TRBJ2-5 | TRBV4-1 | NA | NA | CASSQAGAWGETQYF | TGCGCCAGCAGCCAAGCCGGGGCCTGGGGAGAGACCCAGTACTTC
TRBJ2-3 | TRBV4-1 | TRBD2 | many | CASSHPGGGTDTQYF | TGCGCCAGCAGCCATCCTGGGGGGGGCACAGATACGCAGTATTTT
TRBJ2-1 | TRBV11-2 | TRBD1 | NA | CASSSRTGFSYNEQFF | TGTGCCAGCAGCTCCCGGACAGGGTTCTCCTACAATGAGCAGTTCTTC
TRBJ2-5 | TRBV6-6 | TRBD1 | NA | CASLTNRGSDQIETQYF | TGTGCCAGCCTTACCAACAGGGGCTCGGACCAAATCGAGACCCAGTACTTC
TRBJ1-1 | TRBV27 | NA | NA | CASSFRDNTEAFF | TGTGCCAGCAGTTTCCGGGACAACACTGAAGCTTTCTTT
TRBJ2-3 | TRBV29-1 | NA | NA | CSVEGSQGSADAQYF | TGCAGCGTTGAAGGGTCGCAGGGGTCAGCAGATGCGCAGTATTTT
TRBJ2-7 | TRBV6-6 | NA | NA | CAGRISYEQCF | TGTGCCGGCAGGATCTCCTACGAGCAGTGCTTC
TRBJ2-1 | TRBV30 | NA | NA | CAWRRSYYNEQFF | TGTGCCTGGAGGAGAAGCTACTACAATGAGCAGTTCTTC